This T cell receptor (beta chain) emerged from a study of blood T cell repertoires in COVID-19. Study details: Sources were T cells, B-cell-depleted T cells, or PBMCs; the material itself was cDNA or gDNA.

Cohort 3 donors were reported recovered after two negative PCRs, clearance, or symptom resolution. Data came from immunoSEQ multiplex PCR; TCRdb stores just in-frame clones and leaves some out. The sample records about 200,000 clones, roughly 90% being singletons. Unmatched junction bases numbered 5, after V lost 3 bases and J lost 0 bases. Germline assignment: CDR1 DFQATT and CDR2 SNEGSKA (reference sequence). The CDR3 has 16 residues. Input material: PBMCs or T cells enriched from blood (not recorded which). The TCR originated in a young woman who had recovered from COVID-19. This chain connects TRBV20-1 to TRBJ2-5; TRBD2 matches at 12 bases. The CDR3 DNA reads TGCAGTGCTAGTGGACTAGCGGGGCCCGACCAAGAGACCCAGTACTTC. It codes for CSASGLAGPDQETQYF.